This T cell receptor beta chain was captured by sequencing in a study of T cell clones after liver transplantation. Findings and caveats of the study: Compared with third party-reactive sequences, donor-reactive ones declined more, independent of withdrawal success.

Between the trimmed V and J ends, which lost 1 base and 6 bases, there was a span of 10 bases. This CDR3 is 13 amino acids long. CDR1 and CDR2 (germline): LNHDA, SQIVND (reference sequence). Details on this clone: Its target is unknown.

Assay: immunoSEQ multiplex PCR; the TCRdb copy retains only in-frame clones and omits some. This sample has tens of thousands of clones; 80% to 90% occur once, and the top ten carry 2% to 2.5%. This sequence originates from a human patient who received a liver transplant. Certain T cells may be donor cells from the graft. V is TRBV19 and J is TRBJ2-7; D call uncertain. The sample in question was CD4+ T cells from blood, obtained less than 50 months after liver transplant. The DNA for the CDR3 is TGTGCCAGTAGTATAGGAGGCGGCCTCGAGCAGTACTTC. Protein: CASSIGGGLEQYF.